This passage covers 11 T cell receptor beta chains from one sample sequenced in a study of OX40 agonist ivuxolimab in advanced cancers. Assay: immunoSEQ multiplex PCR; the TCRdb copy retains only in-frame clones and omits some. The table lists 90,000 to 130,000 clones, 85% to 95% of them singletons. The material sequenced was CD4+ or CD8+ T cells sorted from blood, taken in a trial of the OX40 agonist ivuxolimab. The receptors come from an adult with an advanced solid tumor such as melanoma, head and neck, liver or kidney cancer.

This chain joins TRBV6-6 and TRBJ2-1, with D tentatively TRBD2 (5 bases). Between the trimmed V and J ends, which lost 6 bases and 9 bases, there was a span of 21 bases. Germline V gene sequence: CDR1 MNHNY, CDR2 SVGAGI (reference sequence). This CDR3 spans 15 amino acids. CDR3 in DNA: TGTGCCAGCAGCTCCCCCAAGGGTCGGGGATGTGAGCAGTTCTTC. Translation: CASSSPKGRGCEQFF.

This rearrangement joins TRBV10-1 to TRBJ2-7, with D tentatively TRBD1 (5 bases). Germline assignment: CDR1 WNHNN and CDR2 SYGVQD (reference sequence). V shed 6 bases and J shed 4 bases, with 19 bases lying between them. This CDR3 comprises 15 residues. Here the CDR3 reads CASSPLQGLRYEQYF. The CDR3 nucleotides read TGCGCCAGCAGCCCTCTCCAGGGTTTGAGGTACGAGCAGTACTTC.

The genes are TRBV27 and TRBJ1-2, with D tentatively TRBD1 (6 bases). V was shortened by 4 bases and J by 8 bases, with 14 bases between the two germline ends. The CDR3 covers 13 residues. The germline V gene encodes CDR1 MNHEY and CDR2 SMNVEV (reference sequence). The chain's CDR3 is CASSYLGGGGYTF. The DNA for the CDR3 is TGTGCCAGCAGTTATCTAGGAGGGGGGGGCTACACCTTC.

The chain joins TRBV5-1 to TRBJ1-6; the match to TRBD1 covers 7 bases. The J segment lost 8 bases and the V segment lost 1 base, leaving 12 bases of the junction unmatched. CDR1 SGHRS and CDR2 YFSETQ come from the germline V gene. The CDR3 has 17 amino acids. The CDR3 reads CASSLTLTGFGDSPLHF. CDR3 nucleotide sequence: TGCGCCAGCAGCTTGACCCTGACAGGGTTCGGGGATTCACCCCTCCACTTT. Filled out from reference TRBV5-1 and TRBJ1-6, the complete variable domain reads KAGVTQTPRYLIKTRGQQVTLSCSPISGHRSVSWYQQTPGQGLQFLFEYFSETQRNKGNFPGRFSGRQFSNSRSEMNVSTLELGDSALYLCASSLTLTGFGDSPLHFGNGTRLTVT.

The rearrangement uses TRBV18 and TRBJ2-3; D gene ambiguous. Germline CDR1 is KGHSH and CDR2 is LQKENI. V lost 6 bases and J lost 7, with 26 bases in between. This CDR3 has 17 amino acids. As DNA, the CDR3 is TGTGCCAGCTCTACCATACTCTCCGAGACCGCCATCAATACGCAGTATTTT. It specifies CASSTILSETAINTQYF.

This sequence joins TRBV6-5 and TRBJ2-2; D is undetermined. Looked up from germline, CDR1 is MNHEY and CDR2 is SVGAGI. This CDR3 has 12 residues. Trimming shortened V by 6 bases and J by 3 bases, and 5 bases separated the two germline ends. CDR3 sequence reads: CASRRDTGELFF. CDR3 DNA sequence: TGTGCCAGCAGACGGGACACCGGGGAGCTGTTTTTT.

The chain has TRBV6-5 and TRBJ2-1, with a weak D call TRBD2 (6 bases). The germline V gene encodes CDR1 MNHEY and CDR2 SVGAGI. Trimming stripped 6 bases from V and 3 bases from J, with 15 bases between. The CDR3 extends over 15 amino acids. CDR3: CASSSLGGNYNEQFF. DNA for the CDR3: TGTGCCAGCAGCTCTTTGGGCGGGAACTACAATGAGCAGTTCTTC.

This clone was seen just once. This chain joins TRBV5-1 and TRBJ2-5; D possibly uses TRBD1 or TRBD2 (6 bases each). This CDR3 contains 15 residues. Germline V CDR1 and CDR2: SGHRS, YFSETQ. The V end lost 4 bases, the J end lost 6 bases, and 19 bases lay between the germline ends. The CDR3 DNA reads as TGCGCCAGCAGCCCCCCGGGGGCTAGTTTCAAGACCCAGTACTTC. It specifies CASSPPGASFKTQYF.

The DNA of the CDR3 is TGTGCCAGCAGTCCGCGACGGGTAGTTAATGAAAAACTGTTTTTT. Its translation is CASSPRRVVNEKLFF. The chain carries TRBV6-6 and TRBJ1-4, with D unresolved. This CDR3 has 15 amino acids. Germline-derived CDR1 and CDR2 are MNHNY and SVGAGI (reference sequence). Trimming took off 5 bases at V and 4 bases at J, with 14 bases between the two ends.

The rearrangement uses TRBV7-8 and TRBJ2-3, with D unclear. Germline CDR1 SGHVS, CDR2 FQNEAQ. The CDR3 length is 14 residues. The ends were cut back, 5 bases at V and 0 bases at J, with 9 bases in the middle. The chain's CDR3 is CASSLHPSTDTQYF. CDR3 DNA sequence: TGTGCCAGCAGCCTCCATCCGAGCACAGATACGCAGTATTTT.

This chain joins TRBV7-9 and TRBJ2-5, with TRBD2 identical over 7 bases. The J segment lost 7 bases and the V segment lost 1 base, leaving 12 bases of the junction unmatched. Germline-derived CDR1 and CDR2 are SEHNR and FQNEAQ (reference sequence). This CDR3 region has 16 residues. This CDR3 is CASSLGGGRAAGTQYF. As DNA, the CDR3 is TGTGCCAGCAGCTTAGGGGGAGGGAGGGCCGCTGGGACCCAGTACTTC.